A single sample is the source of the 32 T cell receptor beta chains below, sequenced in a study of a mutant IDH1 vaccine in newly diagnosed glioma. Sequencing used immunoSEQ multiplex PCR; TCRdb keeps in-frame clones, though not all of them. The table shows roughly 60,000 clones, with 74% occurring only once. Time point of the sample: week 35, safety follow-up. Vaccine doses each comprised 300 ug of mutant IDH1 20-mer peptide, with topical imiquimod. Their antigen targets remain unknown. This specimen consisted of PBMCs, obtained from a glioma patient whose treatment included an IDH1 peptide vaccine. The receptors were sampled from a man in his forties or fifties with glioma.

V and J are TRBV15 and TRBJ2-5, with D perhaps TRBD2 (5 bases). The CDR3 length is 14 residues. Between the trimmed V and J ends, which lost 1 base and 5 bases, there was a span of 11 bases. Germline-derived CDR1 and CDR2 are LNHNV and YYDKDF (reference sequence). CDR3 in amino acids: CATSRGVRGETQYF. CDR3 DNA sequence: TGTGCCACCAGCAGAGGGGTTCGGGGTGAGACCCAGTACTTC.

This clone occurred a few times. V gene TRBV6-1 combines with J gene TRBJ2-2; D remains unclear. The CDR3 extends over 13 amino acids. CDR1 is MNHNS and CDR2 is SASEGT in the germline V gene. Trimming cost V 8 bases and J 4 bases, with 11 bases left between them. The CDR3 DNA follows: TGTGCCAGCCTTATCGGACGCACCGGGGAGCTGTTTTTT. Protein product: CASLIGRTGELFF.

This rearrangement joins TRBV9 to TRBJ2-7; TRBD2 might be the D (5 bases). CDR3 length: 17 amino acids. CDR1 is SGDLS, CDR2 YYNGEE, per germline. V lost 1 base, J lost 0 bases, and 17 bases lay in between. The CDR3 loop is CASSVSSSHTSSYEQYF. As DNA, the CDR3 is TGTGCCAGCAGCGTAAGCTCTAGCCACACTAGCTCCTACGAGCAGTACTTC.

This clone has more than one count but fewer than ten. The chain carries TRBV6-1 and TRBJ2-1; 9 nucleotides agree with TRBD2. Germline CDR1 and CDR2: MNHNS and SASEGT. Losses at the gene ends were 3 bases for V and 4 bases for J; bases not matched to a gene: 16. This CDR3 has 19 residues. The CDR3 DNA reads TGTGCCAGCAGTGACAGGGGACGAAGCGGGGGGATTAGGTACAATGAGCAGTTCTTC. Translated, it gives CASSDRGRSGGIRYNEQFF.

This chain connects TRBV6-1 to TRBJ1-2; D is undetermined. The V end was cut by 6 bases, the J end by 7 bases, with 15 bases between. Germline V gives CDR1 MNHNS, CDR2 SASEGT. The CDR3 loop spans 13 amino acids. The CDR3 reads CASRPGQVGGYTF. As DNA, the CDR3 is TGTGCCAGCAGACCTGGCCAAGTAGGTGGCTACACCTTC.

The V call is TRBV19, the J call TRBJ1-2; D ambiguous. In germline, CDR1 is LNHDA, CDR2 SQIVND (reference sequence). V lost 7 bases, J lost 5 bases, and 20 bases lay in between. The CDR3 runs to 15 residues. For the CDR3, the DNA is TGTGCCAGTACATTAGGAGCGTCGGGGTGGTATGGCTACACCTTC. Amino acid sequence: CASTLGASGWYGYTF.

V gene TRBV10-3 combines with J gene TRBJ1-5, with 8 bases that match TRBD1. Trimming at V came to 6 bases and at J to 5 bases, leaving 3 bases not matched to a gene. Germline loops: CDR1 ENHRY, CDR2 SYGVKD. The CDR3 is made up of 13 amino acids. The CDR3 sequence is CAISGQGDQPQHF. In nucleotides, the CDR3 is TGTGCCATCAGCGGACAGGGCGATCAGCCCCAGCATTTT.

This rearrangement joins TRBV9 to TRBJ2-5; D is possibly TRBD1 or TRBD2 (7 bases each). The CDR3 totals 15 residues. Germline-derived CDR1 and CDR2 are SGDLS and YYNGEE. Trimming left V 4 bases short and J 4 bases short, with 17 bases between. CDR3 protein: CASSPQGGVGETQYF. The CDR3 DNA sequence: TGTGCCAGCAGCCCTCAGGGGGGGGTTGGAGAGACCCAGTACTTC. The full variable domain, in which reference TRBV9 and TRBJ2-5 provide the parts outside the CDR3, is DSGVTQTPKHLITATGQRVTLRCSPRSGDLSVYWYQQSLDQGLQFLIQYYNGEERAKGNILERFSAQQFPDLHSELNLSSLELGDSALYFCASSPQGGVGETQYFGPGTRLLVL.

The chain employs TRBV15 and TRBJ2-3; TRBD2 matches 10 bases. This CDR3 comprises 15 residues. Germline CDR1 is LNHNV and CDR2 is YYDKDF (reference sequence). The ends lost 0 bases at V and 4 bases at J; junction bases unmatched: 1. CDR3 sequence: CATSREAGGPDTQYF. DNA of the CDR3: TGTGCCACCAGCAGAGAAGCGGGGGGGCCAGATACGCAGTATTTT. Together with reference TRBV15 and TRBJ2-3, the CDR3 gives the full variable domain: DAMVIQNPRYQVTQFGKPVTLSCSQTLNHNVMYWYQQKSSQAPKLLFHYYDKDFNNEADTPDNFQSRRPNTSFCFLDIRSPGLGDTAMYLCATSREAGGPDTQYFGPGTRLTVL.

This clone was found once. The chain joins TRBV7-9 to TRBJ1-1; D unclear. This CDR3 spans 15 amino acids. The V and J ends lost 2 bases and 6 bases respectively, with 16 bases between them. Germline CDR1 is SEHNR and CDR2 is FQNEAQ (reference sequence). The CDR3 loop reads CASSLPEDEGPEAFF. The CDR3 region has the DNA TGTGCCAGCAGCTTACCGGAGGACGAGGGCCCTGAAGCTTTCTTT.

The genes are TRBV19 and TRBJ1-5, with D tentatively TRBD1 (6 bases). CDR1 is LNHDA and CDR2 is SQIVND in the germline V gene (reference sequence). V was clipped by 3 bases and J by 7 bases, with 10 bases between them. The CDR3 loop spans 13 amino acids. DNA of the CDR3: TGTGCCAGTAGTATCGGCAGGGGACAGCCCCAGCATTTT. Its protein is CASSIGRGQPQHF.

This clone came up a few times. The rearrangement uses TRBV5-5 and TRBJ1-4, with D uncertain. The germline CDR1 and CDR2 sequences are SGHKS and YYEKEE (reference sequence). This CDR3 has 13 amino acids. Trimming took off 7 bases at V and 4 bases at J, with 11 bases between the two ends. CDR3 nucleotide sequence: TGTGCCAGCGAGGGAGGCCTTAATGAAAAACTGTTTTTT. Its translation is CASEGGLNEKLFF. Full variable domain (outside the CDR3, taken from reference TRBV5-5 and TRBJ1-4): DAGVTQSPTHLIKTRGQQVTLRCSPISGHKSVSWYQQVLGQGPQFIFQYYEKEERGRGNFPDRFSARQFPNYSSELNVNALLLGDSALYLCASEGGLNEKLFFGSGTQLSVL.

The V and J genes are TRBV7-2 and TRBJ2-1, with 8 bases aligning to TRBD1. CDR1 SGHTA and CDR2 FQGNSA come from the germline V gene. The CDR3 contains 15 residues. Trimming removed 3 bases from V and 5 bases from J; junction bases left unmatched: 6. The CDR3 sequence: CASSFRGRLDNEQFF. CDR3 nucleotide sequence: TGTGCCAGCAGCTTCAGGGGGCGCCTTGACAATGAGCAGTTCTTC.

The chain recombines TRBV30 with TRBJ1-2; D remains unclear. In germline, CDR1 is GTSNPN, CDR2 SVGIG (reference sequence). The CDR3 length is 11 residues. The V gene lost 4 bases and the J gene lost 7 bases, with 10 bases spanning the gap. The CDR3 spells CAWTSSGGYTF. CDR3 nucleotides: TGTGCCTGGACCAGTTCCGGTGGCTACACCTTC. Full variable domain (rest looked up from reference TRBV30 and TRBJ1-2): SQTIHQWPATLVQPVGSPLSLECTVEGTSNPNLYWYRQAAGRGLQLLFYSVGIGQISSEVPQNLSASRPQDRQFILSSKKLLLSDSGFYLCAWTSSGGYTFGSGTRLTVV.

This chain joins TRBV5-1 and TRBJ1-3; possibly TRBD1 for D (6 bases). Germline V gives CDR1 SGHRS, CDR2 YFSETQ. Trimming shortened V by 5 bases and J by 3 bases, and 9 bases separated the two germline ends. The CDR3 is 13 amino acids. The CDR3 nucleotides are TGCGCCAGCAGTAGGGACATTGGAAACACCATATATTTT. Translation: CASSRDIGNTIYF. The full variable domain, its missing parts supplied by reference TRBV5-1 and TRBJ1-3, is KAGVTQTPRYLIKTRGQQVTLSCSPISGHRSVSWYQQTPGQGLQFLFEYFSETQRNKGNFPGRFSGRQFSNSRSEMNVSTLELGDSALYLCASSRDIGNTIYFGEGSWLTVV.

The CDR3 spells CASSLGTGGRNTEAFF. CDR3 nucleotide sequence: TGCGCCAGCAGCTTGGGGACAGGAGGCAGGAACACTGAAGCTTTCTTT. The chain links TRBV5-1 to TRBJ1-1, with 7 bases identical to TRBD1. The CDR3 is made up of 16 amino acids. The germline V gene encodes CDR1 SGHRS and CDR2 YFSETQ. J gave up 1 base and V 0 bases, and 6 bases lay outside the gene matches.

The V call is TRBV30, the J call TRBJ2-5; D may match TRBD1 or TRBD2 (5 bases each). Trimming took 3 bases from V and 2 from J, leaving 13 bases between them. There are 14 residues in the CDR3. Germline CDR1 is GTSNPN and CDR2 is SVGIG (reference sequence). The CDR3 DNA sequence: TGTGCCTGGAGCCGCCGGGACGCACAAGAGACCCAGTACTTC. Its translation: CAWSRRDAQETQYF.

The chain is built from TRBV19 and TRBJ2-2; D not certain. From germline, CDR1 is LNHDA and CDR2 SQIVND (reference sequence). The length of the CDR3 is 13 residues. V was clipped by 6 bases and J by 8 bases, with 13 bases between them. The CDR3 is CASSPDSYGELFF. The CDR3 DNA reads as TGTGCCAGTAGCCCCGACTCTTATGGGGAGCTGTTTTTT.

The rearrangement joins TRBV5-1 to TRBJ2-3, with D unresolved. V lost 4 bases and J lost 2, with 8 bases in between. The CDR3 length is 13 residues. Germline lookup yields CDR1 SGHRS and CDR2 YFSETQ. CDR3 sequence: CASSPTYTDTQYF. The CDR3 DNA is TGCGCCAGCAGCCCCACCTACACAGATACGCAGTATTTT.

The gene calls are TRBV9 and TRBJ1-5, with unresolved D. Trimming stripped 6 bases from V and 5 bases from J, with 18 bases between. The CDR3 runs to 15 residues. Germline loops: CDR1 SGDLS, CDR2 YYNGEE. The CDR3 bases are TGTGCCAGCACCCTGGATGGGAGGAAGGATCAGCCCCAGCATTTT. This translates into CASTLDGRKDQPQHF.

The CDR3 reads CASSLGRGQDGYTF. As DNA, the CDR3 is TGCGCCAGCAGCTTGGGCAGGGGGCAGGATGGCTACACCTTC. The J gene is TRBJ1-2, the V gene TRBV5-1; 8 positions match TRBD1. The germline CDR1 and CDR2 sequences are SGHRS and YFSETQ. J lost 6 bases, V lost 0 bases, and 4 bases had no gene match. The length of the CDR3 is 14 residues. The full variable domain, rest sourced from reference TRBV5-1 and TRBJ1-2, is KAGVTQTPRYLIKTRGQQVTLSCSPISGHRSVSWYQQTPGQGLQFLFEYFSETQRNKGNFPGRFSGRQFSNSRSEMNVSTLELGDSALYLCASSLGRGQDGYTFGSGTRLTVV.

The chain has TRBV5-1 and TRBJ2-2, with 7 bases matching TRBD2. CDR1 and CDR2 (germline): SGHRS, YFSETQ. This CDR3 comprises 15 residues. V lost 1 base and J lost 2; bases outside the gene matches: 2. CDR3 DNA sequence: TGCGCCAGCAGCTTGCGGGGGGACAACACCGGGGAGCTGTTTTTT. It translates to CASSLRGDNTGELFF.

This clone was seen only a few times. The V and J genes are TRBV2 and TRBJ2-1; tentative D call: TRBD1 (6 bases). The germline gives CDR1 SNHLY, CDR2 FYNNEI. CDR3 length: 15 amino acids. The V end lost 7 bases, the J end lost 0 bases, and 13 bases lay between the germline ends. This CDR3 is CASIRTDSSYNEQFF. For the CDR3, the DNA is TGTGCCAGCATCCGGACGGACAGCTCCTACAATGAGCAGTTCTTC.

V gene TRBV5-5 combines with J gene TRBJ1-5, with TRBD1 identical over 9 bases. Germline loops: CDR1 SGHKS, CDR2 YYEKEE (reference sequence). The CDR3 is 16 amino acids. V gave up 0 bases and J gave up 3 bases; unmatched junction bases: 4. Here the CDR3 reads CASSLAGTGYNQPQHF. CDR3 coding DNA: TGTGCCAGCAGCTTGGCCGGGACAGGGTACAATCAGCCCCAGCATTTT.

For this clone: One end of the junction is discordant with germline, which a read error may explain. The CDR3 loop reads CASSVDRGNYGYTF. The CDR3, as DNA: TGTGCCAGCAGCGTAGACAGGGGAAACTATGGCTACACCTTC. V and J are TRBV11-2 and TRBJ1-2, with 8 bases matching TRBD1. The CDR3 spans 14 residues. Germline CDR1 and CDR2: SGHAT and FQNNGV.

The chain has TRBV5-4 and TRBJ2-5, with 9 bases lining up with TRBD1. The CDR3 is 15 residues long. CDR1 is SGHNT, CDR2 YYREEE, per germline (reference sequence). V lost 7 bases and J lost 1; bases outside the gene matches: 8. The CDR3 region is CASGAGQGSQETQYF. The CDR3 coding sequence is TGTGCCAGCGGGGCGGGACAGGGAAGCCAAGAGACCCAGTACTTC.

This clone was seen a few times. The CDR3: CASSPGGTATNEKLFF. The CDR3 DNA reads TGTGCCAGCTCACCGGGAGGGACAGCAACTAATGAAAAACTGTTTTTT. This chain uses TRBV18 with TRBJ1-4; 7 nucleotides line up with TRBD1. The germline gives CDR1 KGHSH, CDR2 LQKENI. The CDR3 is made up of 16 amino acids. Trimming took 3 bases from V and 0 from J; bases not matched to a gene: 4.

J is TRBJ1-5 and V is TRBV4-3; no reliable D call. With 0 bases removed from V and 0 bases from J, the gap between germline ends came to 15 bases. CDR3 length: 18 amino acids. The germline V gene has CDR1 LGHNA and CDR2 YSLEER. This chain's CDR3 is CASSQDLNSLYSNQPQHF. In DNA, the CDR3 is TGCGCCAGCAGCCAAGATCTGAACAGCCTGTATAGCAATCAGCCCCAGCATTTT.

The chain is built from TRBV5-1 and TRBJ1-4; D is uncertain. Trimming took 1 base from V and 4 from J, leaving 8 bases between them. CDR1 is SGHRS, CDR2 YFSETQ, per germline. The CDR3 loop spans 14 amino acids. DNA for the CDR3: TGCGCCAGCAGCTTGTCTAGACATAATGAAAAACTGTTTTTT. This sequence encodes CASSLSRHNEKLFF.

The CDR3 reads CASSPGQTNQPQHF. The CDR3 nucleotides are TGTGCCAGCAGCCCCGGACAGACCAATCAGCCCCAGCATTTT. The V gene is TRBV7-8, the J gene TRBJ1-5, with TRBD1 as a possible D gene (6 bases). This CDR3 has 14 amino acids. Per the germline V gene, CDR1 is SGHVS and CDR2 is FQNEAQ. V was cut by 5 bases and J by 3 bases, with 11 bases left in between.

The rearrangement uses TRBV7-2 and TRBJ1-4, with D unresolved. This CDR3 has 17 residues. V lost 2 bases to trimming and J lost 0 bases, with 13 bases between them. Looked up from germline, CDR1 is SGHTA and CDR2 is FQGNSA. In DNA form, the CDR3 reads TGTGCCAGCAGCTTATTCGCCGGGTCGGCAACTAATGAAAAACTGTTTTTT. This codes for CASSLFAGSATNEKLFF.

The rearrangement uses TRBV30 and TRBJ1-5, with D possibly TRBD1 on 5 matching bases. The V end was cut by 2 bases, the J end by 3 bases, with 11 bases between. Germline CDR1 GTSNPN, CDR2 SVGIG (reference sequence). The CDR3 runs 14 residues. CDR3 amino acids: CAWSLGRANQPQHF. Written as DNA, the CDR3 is TGTGCCTGGAGTCTGGGCAGGGCCAATCAGCCCCAGCATTTT. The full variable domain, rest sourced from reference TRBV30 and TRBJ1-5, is SQTIHQWPATLVQPVGSPLSLECTVEGTSNPNLYWYRQAAGRGLQLLFYSVGIGQISSEVPQNLSASRPQDRQFILSSKKLLLSDSGFYLCAWSLGRANQPQHFGDGTRLSIL.